The T cell receptor beta chain under discussion was sequenced for a study of tumor-infiltrating lymphocytes in primary liver carcinoma. Study-level information: The tumors ranged from roughly 4 to 11 cm across and fell within stage T1-T3 N0M0. Each sample had roughly 3.65 to 8 million productive TCRbeta reads regardless of tissue type. Whole-study findings and limits: Tumors had a top-250-clone fraction that was significantly higher than blood (p = 0.039).

Germline assignment: CDR1 SGHAT and CDR2 FQNNGV. The CDR3 spans 16 residues. TCR beta cDNA came from about 0.45 ug total RNA, primed with a constant-region primer. Libraries covering TCR beta were generated through three nested multiplex PCR rounds (using a slightly modified ARM-PCR). In the first two PCR rounds, TRBV1-TRBV30 forward primers were paired with a C-beta reverse primer, and each round lasted around 10 cycles. TCRdb ran MiXCR on the multiplex PCR reads and lists one entry per CDR3 protein. The repertoire has more than 150,000 distinct CDR3 sequences, about 60% of them found once; the top ten carry approximately 70%. This clonotype turned up a few times. The antigen remains unidentified. One end of the junction does not line up with germline, which may come from a read error. Unsorted whole blood supplied the blood RNA, and germline DNA was isolated too. Donors were untreated and chronically infected with HBV.

The sequence was collected from a middle-aged man with primary liver carcinoma and hepatitis B virus infection. V usage is TRBV11-2 and J usage is TRBJ2-1, with 9 bases identical to TRBD2. Source material: peripheral blood. The CDR3 bases are TGTGCCAGCAGCTTAGTAGGAGCGGGAGGCCGGGATGAGGAGTTCTTC. The encoded protein is CASSLVGAGGRDEEFF.